The present entry profiles one T cell receptor (beta chain) with its context. All patients picked for sequencing had shown, by flow cytometry, an expansion of CD8+CD57+ cells. These data are taken from a study of CD8+CD57+ T cells in acquired aplastic anemia. The template used for profiling TCR beta VDJ and CDR3 was genomic DNA. MiXCR, run by TCRdb on the reads, gives a single entry per CDR3 protein. The sample shows roughly 260,000 distinct CDR3 sequences, 47% of them seen only once. CDR3 length: 13 amino acids. CDR1 is DFQATT and CDR2 is SNEGSKA in the germline V gene (reference sequence). V lost 0 bases, J lost 7 bases, and 10 bases lay in between.

Sequencing input: sorted CD4+, CD8+, or CD8+CD57+ T cells (not recorded which) from PBMCs. V usage is TRBV20-1 and J usage is TRBJ1-5; a possible D gene is TRBD1 (6 bases). The sequence came from a human donor with aplastic anemia. The CDR3 here is CSAREAGAQPQHF. The CDR3 region has the DNA TGCAGTGCTAGAGAGGCAGGGGCCCAGCCCCAGCATTTT.